This TCR beta chain was captured by sequencing in a study of T cell responses to AZD1222 COVID-19 vaccine. The table came from immunoSEQ multiplex PCR; TCRdb's copy has only in-frame clones and leaves some out. The data contain 130,000 or so clones, approximately 94% of them singletons. On this clone: What it binds is not known.

CDR1 is SEHNR and CDR2 is FQNEAQ in the germline V gene (reference sequence). With 6 bases removed from V and 6 bases from J, the gap between germline ends came to 12 bases. This CDR3 is built from 12 residues. The study's findings and limits: Spike-specific TCR depth and breadth grew after two AZD1222 doses.

The chain employs TRBV7-9 and TRBJ2-7; D may be TRBD1 (5 bases). The material sequenced was peripheral blood, taken on day 0 of AZD1222 vaccination. The receptor comes from an adult in good health. The CDR3 here is CASRTVGLEQYF. The CDR3 DNA follows: TGTGCCAGCAGGACGGTGGGGCTCGAGCAGTACTTC.